This record covers a single TCR beta chain. Its matching antigen is unknown. The table came from immunoSEQ multiplex PCR; TCRdb's copy has only in-frame clones and leaves some out. This sample has tens of thousands of clones, with 80% found just once. This CDR3 contains 14 residues. Germline CDR1 SGDLS, CDR2 YYNGEE. The V end was cut by 5 bases, the J end by 0 bases, with 12 bases between. The sample belongs to a study of OX40 agonist ivuxolimab in advanced cancers. Study details: Patients were roughly 81% male with ages roughly 23 to 79, mean roughly 64.

Study conclusions and caveats: Relative to CD4+ cells, CD8+ T cells on average had more expanded clones.

This TCR came from an adult with an advanced solid tumor such as melanoma, head and neck, liver or kidney cancer. This material consisted of CD4+ or CD8+ T cells sorted from blood, taken in a trial of the OX40 agonist ivuxolimab. The chain combines TRBV9 with TRBJ2-7; D unresolved. CDR3 bases: TGTGCCAGCAGGAAGCACTGGAGCTCCTACGAGCAGTACTTC. It encodes CASRKHWSSYEQYF. Together with reference TRBV9 and TRBJ2-7, the CDR3 gives the full variable domain: DSGVTQTPKHLITATGQRVTLRCSPRSGDLSVYWYQQSLDQGLQFLIQYYNGEERAKGNILERFSAQQFPDLHSELNLSSLELGDSALYFCASRKHWSSYEQYFGPGTRLTVT.